This T cell receptor (beta chain) was identified in a study of T cell responses to AZD1222 COVID-19 vaccine. Trimming left V 4 bases short and J 3 bases short, with 17 bases between. Germline lookup yields CDR1 MNHEY and CDR2 SMNVEV (reference sequence). The CDR3 runs 16 residues. The data were produced by immunoSEQ multiplex PCR, yet TCRdb's version contains in-frame clones alone and is incomplete. The sample holds about 67,000 clones, 83% seen once. The specimen was peripheral blood, collected 28 days after the second AZD1222 dose. The rearrangement joins TRBV27 to TRBJ2-3; D remains ambiguous. This receptor was identified in an adult who received the AZD1222 COVID-19 vaccine. DNA for the CDR3: TGTGCCAGCAGTTACCTTGCCCTTTCTACAACAGATACGCAGTATTTT. Its protein product is CASSYLALSTTDTQYF.